The 32 T cell receptor beta chains in this list originate from one sample, sequenced in a study of early T cells in non-severe SARS-CoV-2 infection (dated by TCRdb to the early 2020s). The method behind the library was 5' RACE. The instrument was a NextSeq 500. TCRdb reprocessed the public reads (quality trimming at Q25 with fastp, clone calling with MiXCR) and kept in-frame beta chains. Each entry is one CDR3 protein sequence, shown with its most common DNA and genes. The sample table holds nearly 60,000 distinct CDR3 sequences, of which approximately 11% were seen once. The ten largest clones add up to roughly 9.1% of the sample. The sample taken for sequencing was whole blood. The receptors stem from an adult who was a healthcare worker with PCR-confirmed SARS-CoV-2 infection or an uninfected control (not recorded which).

This clonotype has only a few counts. J is TRBJ2-7 and V is TRBV5-1; D ambiguous. The CDR3 contains 15 residues. Germline CDR1 and CDR2: SGHRS and YFSETQ. V was cut by 1 base and J by 4 bases, with 15 bases left in between. The CDR3 bases are TGCGCCAGCAGCTTGAGTGGACCGACCTTATACGAGCAGTACTTC. Protein: CASSLSGPTLYEQYF.

This chain uses TRBV4-2 with TRBJ2-7, with 8 bases matching TRBD1. Germline V gene sequence: CDR1 LGHNA, CDR2 YNFKEQ. The ends lost 0 bases at V and 6 bases at J; junction bases unmatched: 10. The CDR3 runs to 16 residues. CDR3 in amino acids: CASSQEGGQGSAEQYF. In nucleotides, the CDR3 is TGTGCCAGCAGCCAAGAGGGTGGACAGGGATCGGCCGAGCAGTACTTC.

Notes on this clonotype: With a much larger clone just one base away, this may be a read error. The V gene is TRBV29-1, the J gene TRBJ2-1; D may correspond to TRBD1 or TRBD2 (5 bases each). Germline V gene lookup returns CDR1 SQVTM and CDR2 ANQGSEA. The CDR3 has 17 amino acids. V shed 1 base and J shed 3 bases, with 19 bases lying between them. The CDR3 here is CSVEVAGRAHLYNEQFF. In nucleotides, the CDR3 is TGCAGCGTTGAAGTTGCAGGGCGGGCCCACCTCTACAATGAGCAGTTCTTC.

This clonotype came up many times. The chain links TRBV27 to TRBJ1-6; unclear D gene. Germline values: CDR1 MNHEY, CDR2 SMNVEV (reference sequence). V lost 4 bases, J lost 7 bases, and 14 bases lay in between. CDR3 length: 15 residues. This CDR3 is CASSYGRQRNSPLHF. The CDR3 nucleotides read TGTGCCAGCAGTTACGGTCGGCAGAGAAATTCACCCCTCCACTTT.

The J gene is TRBJ1-6, the V gene TRBV4-3; TRBD1 matches at 7 bases. The CDR3 length is 14 residues. CDR1 is LGHNA and CDR2 is YSLEER in the germline V gene. V dropped 4 bases and J dropped 7; count of bases not matched to a gene: 4. The CDR3, as DNA: TGCGCCAGCAGCCGTGGGACAGTCAATTCACCCCTCCACTTT. This encodes CASSRGTVNSPLHF.

This clonotype was observed at least ten times. The chain links TRBV27 to TRBJ2-7; D uncertain. The CDR3 length is 12 residues. CDR1 MNHEY and CDR2 SMNVEV come from the germline V gene (reference sequence). V dropped 6 bases and J dropped 5 bases, with 11 bases sitting between them. The CDR3 spells CASSPGVHEQYF. CDR3 DNA: TGTGCCAGCAGCCCTGGGGTCCACGAGCAGTACTTC.

This clonotype was picked up many times. The chain has TRBV11-2 and TRBJ1-2; the match to TRBD1 covers 8 bases. The CDR3 totals 15 residues. CDR1 is SGHAT and CDR2 is FQNNGV in the germline V gene. Germline trimming cut 5 bases from V and 4 bases from J; bases unmatched to any gene: 9. In DNA, the CDR3 is TGTGCCAGCAGCCTCACCGCGGGGACAGGCTATGGCTACACCTTC. Translating gives CASSLTAGTGYGYTF.

This clonotype has a count of ten or more. This chain links TRBV2 with TRBJ1-4, with 10 bases fitting TRBD1. This CDR3 contains 15 residues. Germline V gene sequence: CDR1 SNHLY, CDR2 FYNNEI. V shed 5 bases and J 2 bases; nucleotides not matched to a gene: 2. CDR3 in amino acids: CASSRDRGTNEKLFF. CDR3 DNA sequence: TGTGCCAGCAGTCGGGACAGGGGCACTAATGAAAAACTGTTTTTT.

This clonotype occurred many times. DNA of the CDR3: TGCGCCAGCAGCTTGGGGAATTCACCCCTCCACTTT. It codes for CASSLGNSPLHF. The chain employs TRBV5-1 and TRBJ1-6; D remains unclear. The CDR3 length is 12 residues. The germline V gene encodes CDR1 SGHRS and CDR2 YFSETQ. V shed 0 bases and J shed 7 bases, with 2 bases lying between them.

As concerns this clonotype: A much larger clone is a single base away; this may be a read error. The chain recombines TRBV7-8 with TRBJ2-7; D possibly matches TRBD1 or TRBD2 (5 bases each). The CDR3 has 15 amino acids. V dropped 1 base and J dropped 0 bases, with 10 bases sitting between them. Germline V gene lookup returns CDR1 SGHVS and CDR2 FQNEAQ. The CDR3 region is CASSLVPGSSYEQYF. Here the CDR3 DNA reads TGTGCCAGCAGCTTAGTCCCAGGGAGCTCCTACGAGCAGTACTTC.

This clonotype was counted many times. This chain uses TRBV19 with TRBJ2-3; TRBD2 matches 13 bases. The germline gives CDR1 LNHDA, CDR2 SQIVND (reference sequence). This CDR3 is 16 amino acids long. V trimming: 6 bases; J trimming: 2 bases; junction bases outside the gene matches: 5. The CDR3 region is CASSQTSGGSTDTQYF. CDR3 nucleotides: TGTGCCAGTAGCCAGACTAGCGGGGGGTCCACAGATACGCAGTATTTT.

The sample holds a few counts of this clonotype. The chain is built from TRBV3-2 and TRBJ2-2; the table calls TRBD2, which could not be checked here. TRBV3-2 is noted as a pseudogene. CDR3 length equals 18 residues. CDR3 sequence reads: CASTSAVGTPKGTGELFF. In DNA form, the CDR3 reads TGTGCCAGCACCTCAGCGGTAGGGACTCCTAAAGGCACCGGGGAGCTGTTTTTT.

There are a few counts of this clonotype. The gene calls are TRBV20-1 and TRBJ2-7; D call uncertain. Per germline, CDR1 DFQATT and CDR2 SNEGSKA (reference sequence). V was trimmed by 6 bases and J by 3 bases, leaving 18 bases between them. CDR3 length equals 14 residues. The CDR3 loop reads CSAPRAGKDYEQYF. The DNA for the CDR3 is TGCAGTGCCCCCCGGGCCGGCAAGGACTACGAGCAGTACTTC.

Many counts were recorded for this clonotype. The gene calls are TRBV7-2 and TRBJ2-7; no clear D gene. The CDR3 has 14 amino acids. CDR1 SGHTA and CDR2 FQGNSA come from the germline V gene. Trimming took off 1 base at V and 2 bases at J, with 9 bases between the two ends. The CDR3 loop reads CASSLGVAAYEQYF. Written as DNA, the CDR3 is TGTGCCAGCAGCTTAGGCGTGGCCGCCTACGAGCAGTACTTC.

In this sample, this clonotype turned up a few times. V usage is TRBV24-1 and J usage is TRBJ2-7; D unresolved. The length of the CDR3 is 17 residues. The ends were cut back, 4 bases at V and 0 bases at J, with 18 bases in the middle. Germline lookup yields CDR1 KGHDR and CDR2 SFDVKD. CDR3 sequence reads: CATSDPADPMSSYEQYF. The CDR3 DNA sequence: TGTGCCACCAGTGACCCCGCCGACCCTATGAGCTCCTACGAGCAGTACTTC.

There are many counts of this clonotype. This chain connects TRBV4-2 to TRBJ1-2; no firm D call. Trimming took 1 base from V and 1 from J, leaving 4 bases between them. Per the germline V gene, CDR1 is LGHNA and CDR2 is YNFKEQ. This CDR3 is 13 amino acids long. Here the CDR3 reads CASSQGRNYGYTF. CDR3 sequence (DNA): TGTGCCAGCAGCCAAGGGCGTAACTATGGCTACACCTTC.

This chain links TRBV28 with TRBJ2-7; unclear D gene. Trimming removed 2 bases from V and 3 bases from J, with 5 bases in between. The CDR3 covers 12 residues. CDR1 MDHEN and CDR2 SYDVKM come from the germline V gene. DNA of the CDR3: TGTGCCAGCAGTTTAGACATCTACGAGCAGTACTTC. Amino acids: CASSLDIYEQYF. Supplemented by reference TRBV28 and TRBJ2-7, the full variable domain reads DVKVTQSSRYLVKRTGEKVFLECVQDMDHENMFWYRQDPGLGLRLIYFSYDVKMKEKGDIPEGYSVSREKKERFSLILESASTNQTSMYLCASSLDIYEQYFGPGTRLTVT.

This clonotype appeared a few times. The J gene is TRBJ2-5, the V gene TRBV5-4; tentatively, D is TRBD2 (5 bases). The CDR3 totals 14 residues. Trimming removed 2 bases from V and 2 bases from J, with 10 bases in between. Germline V lookup: CDR1 SGHNT, CDR2 YYREEE (reference sequence). CDR3 loop: CASSFITRQETQYF. The CDR3 nucleotides are TGTGCCAGCAGCTTTATAACTAGACAAGAGACCCAGTACTTC.

This clonotype was recorded a few times. The chain recombines TRBV18 with TRBJ1-2; D ambiguous. The CDR3 is 19 residues long. V was trimmed by 3 bases and J by 0 bases, leaving 23 bases between them. From germline, CDR1 is KGHSH and CDR2 LQKENI. CDR3 nucleotide sequence: TGTGCCAGCTCACCGAGCGTTGTGACGGCGAACATAGCTAACTATGGCTACACCTTC. Its protein product is CASSPSVVTANIANYGYTF.

In this sample, this clonotype turned up a few times. This rearrangement joins TRBV28 to TRBJ2-6, with 9 bases matching TRBD1. From germline, CDR1 is MDHEN and CDR2 SYDVKM. The length of the CDR3 is 15 residues. Losses at the gene ends were 4 bases for V and 2 bases for J; bases not matched to a gene: 0. CDR3 region: CASSWTGAGANVLTF. In DNA form, the CDR3 reads TGTGCCAGCAGTTGGACAGGGGCTGGGGCCAACGTCCTGACTTTC. The whole variable domain, remainder taken from reference TRBV28 and TRBJ2-6, is DVKVTQSSRYLVKRTGEKVFLECVQDMDHENMFWYRQDPGLGLRLIYFSYDVKMKEKGDIPEGYSVSREKKERFSLILESASTNQTSMYLCASSWTGAGANVLTFGAGSRLTVL.

This sequence joins TRBV5-1 and TRBJ2-2, with TRBD1 matching over 8 bases. Losses at the gene ends were 4 bases for V and 3 bases for J; bases not matched to a gene: 8. This CDR3 is 16 amino acids long. Germline CDR1 reads SGHRS; CDR2 reads YFSETQ. The CDR3 DNA sequence: TGCGCCAGCAGCAACCCAGGGGGCGAGGACACCGGGGAGCTGTTTTTT. It translates to CASSNPGGEDTGELFF.

This rearrangement joins TRBV4-1 to TRBJ1-1; TRBD1 matches 8 bases. The CDR3 totals 16 residues. V was clipped by 3 bases and J by 4 bases; unmatched bases: 10. Germline V gene data show CDR1 as MGHRA and CDR2 as YSYEKL. The CDR3 loop reads CASSHPQGVLSTEAFF. As DNA, the CDR3 is TGCGCCAGCAGCCACCCACAGGGGGTTTTGAGCACTGAAGCTTTCTTT.

This clonotype was detected only once. It may be a read error: a sequence one base away is much more abundant. The DNA of the CDR3 is TGCAGCGTTGAAAGAGGGCTTGGAAACACCATATATTTT. It yields the protein CSVERGLGNTIYF. The gene calls are TRBV29-1 and TRBJ1-3; D call uncertain. V gave up 2 bases and J gave up 3 bases, with 8 bases separating them. The V gene's germline CDR1 is SQVTM and CDR2 ANQGSEA. This CDR3 contains 13 residues.

This clonotype was seen a handful of times. The chain employs TRBV10-2 and TRBJ1-1; D is uncertain. V was trimmed by 7 bases and J by 1 base, leaving 13 bases between them. Germline lookup yields CDR1 WSHSY and CDR2 SAAADI. This CDR3 spans 14 amino acids. CDR3 in amino acids: CASIPEGRNTEAFF. The CDR3 nucleotides are TGCGCCAGCATCCCGGAGGGTAGGAACACTGAAGCTTTCTTT.

This clonotype was counted a few times. The chain joins TRBV7-6 to TRBJ2-2; maybe TRBD1 (6 bases). The CDR3 length is 14 residues. Trimming cost V 5 bases and J 5 bases, with 12 bases left between them. The germline CDR1 and CDR2 sequences are SGHVS and FNYEAQ. The CDR3 sequence: CASSPYRETGELFF. CDR3 bases: TGTGCCAGCAGCCCTTACAGGGAAACCGGGGAGCTGTTTTTT.

This clonotype occurred many times. The J gene is TRBJ1-1, the V gene TRBV7-6; 7 nucleotides match TRBD1. This CDR3 is 13 amino acids long. J lost 6 bases, V lost 1 base, and 2 bases had no gene match. In germline, CDR1 is SGHVS, CDR2 FNYEAQ. CDR3 DNA sequence: TGTGCCAGCAGCTTAGAGGGGACAGCTGAAGCTTTCTTT. Translated: CASSLEGTAEAFF.

This clonotype turned up a few times. The V call is TRBV29-1, the J call TRBJ2-2, with D unresolved. V was trimmed by 2 bases and J by 9 bases, leaving 13 bases between them. The length of the CDR3 is 13 residues. Germline CDR1 SQVTM, CDR2 ANQGSEA. The CDR3 reads CSVEWAANRELFF. CDR3 sequence (DNA): TGCAGCGTTGAATGGGCGGCCAACCGGGAGCTGTTTTTT.

CDR3 nucleotide sequence: TGTGCCAGCAGCGGGCCCGCATTGTACGAGCAGTACTTC. Its protein is CASSGPALYEQYF. V gene TRBV7-9 combines with J gene TRBJ2-7; D is unclear. CDR1 SEHNR and CDR2 FQNEAQ come from the germline V gene (reference sequence). This CDR3 comprises 13 residues. Trimming cost V 5 bases and J 4 bases, with 12 bases left between them.

This clonotype occurred a few times. The chain has TRBV5-1 and TRBJ2-1, with 10 bases aligning to TRBD2. After removal of 4 bases from V and 8 bases from J, the junction contained 6 bases not matched to a gene. Germline V gene lookup returns CDR1 SGHRS and CDR2 YFSETQ. This CDR3 is built from 14 residues. CDR3 DNA sequence: TGCGCCAGCAGCCCCCCTAGCGGGGGATATGAGCAGTTCTTC. It specifies CASSPPSGGYEQFF.

This clonotype was detected many times. The V gene is TRBV12-3 or TRBV12-4, the J gene TRBJ1-1; D possibly corresponds to TRBD1 (6 bases). The CDR3 is made up of 13 amino acids. The V end lost 6 bases, the J end lost 8 bases, and 16 bases lay between the germline ends. CDR3 sequence (DNA): TGTGCCAGCAGGCTGGACAGTTGGGGGGAAGCTTTCTTT. It encodes CASRLDSWGEAFF.

The rearrangement uses TRBV5-1 and TRBJ2-7; tentative D call: TRBD2 (6 bases). This CDR3 is built from 15 residues. Between the trimmed V and J ends, which lost 4 bases and 2 bases, there was a span of 16 bases. Germline CDR1 reads SGHRS; CDR2 reads YFSETQ. CDR3 protein: CASSPPGLIAYEQYF. DNA for the CDR3: TGCGCCAGCAGCCCTCCGGGACTGATAGCCTACGAGCAGTACTTC. Looking up the rest from reference TRBV5-1 and TRBJ2-7 gives the full variable domain: KAGVTQTPRYLIKTRGQQVTLSCSPISGHRSVSWYQQTPGQGLQFLFEYFSETQRNKGNFPGRFSGRQFSNSRSEMNVSTLELGDSALYLCASSPPGLIAYEQYFGPGTRLTVT.

This clonotype was seen many times. The chain recombines TRBV6-2 or TRBV6-3 with TRBJ2-1; D uncertain. The CDR3 length is 12 residues. Trimming removed 5 bases at V and 7 bases at J, with 9 bases between. Germline V lookup: CDR1 MNHEY, CDR2 SVGEGT. CDR3 coding DNA: TGTGCCAGCAGTAAACTGGGGAATGAGCAGTTCTTC. It yields the protein CASSKLGNEQFF.